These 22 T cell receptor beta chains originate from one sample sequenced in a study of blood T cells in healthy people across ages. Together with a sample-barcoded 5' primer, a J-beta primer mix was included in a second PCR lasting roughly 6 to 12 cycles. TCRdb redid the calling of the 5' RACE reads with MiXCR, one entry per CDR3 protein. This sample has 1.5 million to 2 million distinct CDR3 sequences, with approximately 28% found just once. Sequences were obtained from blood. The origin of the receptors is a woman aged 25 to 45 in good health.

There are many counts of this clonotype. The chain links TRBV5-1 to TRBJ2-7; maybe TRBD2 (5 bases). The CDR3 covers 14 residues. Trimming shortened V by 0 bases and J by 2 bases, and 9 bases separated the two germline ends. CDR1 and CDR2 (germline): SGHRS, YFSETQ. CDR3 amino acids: CASSLGGEPYEQYF. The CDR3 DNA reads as TGCGCCAGCAGCTTGGGGGGAGAACCCTACGAGCAGTACTTC.

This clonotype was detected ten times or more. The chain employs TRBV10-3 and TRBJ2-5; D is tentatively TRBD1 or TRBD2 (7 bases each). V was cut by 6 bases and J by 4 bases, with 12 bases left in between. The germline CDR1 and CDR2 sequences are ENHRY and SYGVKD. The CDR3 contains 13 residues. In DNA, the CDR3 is TGTGCCATCAGAACAGGGGAGGGAGAGACCCAGTACTTC. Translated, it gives CAIRTGEGETQYF.

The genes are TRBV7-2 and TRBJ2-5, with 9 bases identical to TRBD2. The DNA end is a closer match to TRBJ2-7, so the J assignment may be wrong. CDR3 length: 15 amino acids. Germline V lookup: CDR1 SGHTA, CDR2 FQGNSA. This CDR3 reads CASSPPGAGGGEQYF. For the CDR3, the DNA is TGTGCCAGCAGCCCCCCCGGAGCGGGGGGTGGCGAGCAGTACTTC.

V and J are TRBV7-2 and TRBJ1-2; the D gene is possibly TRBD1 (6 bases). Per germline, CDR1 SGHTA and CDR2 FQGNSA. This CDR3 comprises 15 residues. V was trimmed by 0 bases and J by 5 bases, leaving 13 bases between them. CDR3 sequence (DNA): TGTGCCAGCAGCTTAGCGCTCTTAGGGGGGTATGGCTACACCTTC. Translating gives CASSLALLGGYGYTF.

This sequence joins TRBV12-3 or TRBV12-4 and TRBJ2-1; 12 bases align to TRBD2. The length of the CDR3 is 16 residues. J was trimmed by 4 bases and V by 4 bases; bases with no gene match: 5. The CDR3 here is CASSSSGGAYYNEQFF. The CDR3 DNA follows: TGTGCCAGCAGTTCTAGCGGGGGGGCCTATTACAATGAGCAGTTCTTC.

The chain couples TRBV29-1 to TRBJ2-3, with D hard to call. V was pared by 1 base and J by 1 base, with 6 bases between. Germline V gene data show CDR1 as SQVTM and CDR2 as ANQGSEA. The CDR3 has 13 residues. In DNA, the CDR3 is TGCAGCGTTGAAGTGATTCGCACAGATACGCAGTATTTT. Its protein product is CSVEVIRTDTQYF.

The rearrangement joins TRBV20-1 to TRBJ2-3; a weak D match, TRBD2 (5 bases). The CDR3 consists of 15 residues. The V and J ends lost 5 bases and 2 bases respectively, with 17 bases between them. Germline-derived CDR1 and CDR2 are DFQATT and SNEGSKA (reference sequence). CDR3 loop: CSALRRLEPTDTQYF. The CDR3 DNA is TGCAGTGCTCTACGGAGGCTTGAACCCACAGATACGCAGTATTTT.

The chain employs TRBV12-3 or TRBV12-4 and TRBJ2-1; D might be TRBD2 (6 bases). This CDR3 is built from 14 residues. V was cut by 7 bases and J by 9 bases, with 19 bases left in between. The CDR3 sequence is CASTSQLRGSEQFF. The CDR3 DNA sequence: TGTGCCAGCACCTCCCAATTGCGGGGTTCTGAGCAGTTCTTC.

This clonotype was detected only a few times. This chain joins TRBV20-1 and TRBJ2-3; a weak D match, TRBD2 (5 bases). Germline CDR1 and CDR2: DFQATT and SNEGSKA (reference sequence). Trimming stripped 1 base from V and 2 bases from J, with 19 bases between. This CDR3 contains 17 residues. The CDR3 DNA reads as TGCAGTGCTAGAGCACCCTTCGGAGCGGAGACCACAGATACGCAGTATTTT. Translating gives CSARAPFGAETTDTQYF.

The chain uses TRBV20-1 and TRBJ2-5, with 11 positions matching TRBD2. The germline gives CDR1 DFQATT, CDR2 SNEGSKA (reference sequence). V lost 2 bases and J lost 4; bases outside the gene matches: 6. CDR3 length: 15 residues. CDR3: CSARYSGGVGETQYF. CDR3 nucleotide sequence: TGCAGTGCTAGATATAGCGGGGGGGTCGGAGAGACCCAGTACTTC.

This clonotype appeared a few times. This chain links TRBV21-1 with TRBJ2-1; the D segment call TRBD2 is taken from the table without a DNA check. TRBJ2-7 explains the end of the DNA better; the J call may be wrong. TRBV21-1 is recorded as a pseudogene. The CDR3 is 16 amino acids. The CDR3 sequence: CASSLLTSGGNNEQYF. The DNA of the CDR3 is TGTGCCAGCAGCCTGCTTACTAGCGGGGGTAACAATGAGCAGTACTTC.

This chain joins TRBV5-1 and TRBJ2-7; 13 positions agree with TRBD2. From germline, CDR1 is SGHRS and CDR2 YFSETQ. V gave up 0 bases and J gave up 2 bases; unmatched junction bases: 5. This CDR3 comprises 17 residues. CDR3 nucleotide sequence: TGCGCCAGCAGCTTGGGTACTAGCGGGAGGGCCACCTACGAGCAGTACTTC. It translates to CASSLGTSGRATYEQYF.

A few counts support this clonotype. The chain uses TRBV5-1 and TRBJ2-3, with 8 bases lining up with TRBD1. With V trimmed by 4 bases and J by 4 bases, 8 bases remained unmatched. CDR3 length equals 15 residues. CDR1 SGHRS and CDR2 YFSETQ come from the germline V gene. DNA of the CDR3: TGCGCCAGCAGCCCCGACAGGGGAGTATCAGATACGCAGTATTTT. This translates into CASSPDRGVSDTQYF. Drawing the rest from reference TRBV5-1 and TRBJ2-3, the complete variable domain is KAGVTQTPRYLIKTRGQQVTLSCSPISGHRSVSWYQQTPGQGLQFLFEYFSETQRNKGNFPGRFSGRQFSNSRSEMNVSTLELGDSALYLCASSPDRGVSDTQYFGPGTRLTVL.

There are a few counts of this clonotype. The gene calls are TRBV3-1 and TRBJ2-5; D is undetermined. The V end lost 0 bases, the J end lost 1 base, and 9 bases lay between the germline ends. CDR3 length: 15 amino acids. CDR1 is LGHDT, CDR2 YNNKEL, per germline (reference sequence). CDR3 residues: CASSQDWSAQETQYF. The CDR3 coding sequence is TGTGCCAGCAGCCAAGATTGGAGCGCCCAAGAGACCCAGTACTTC.

The CDR3 protein is CSASPLGGLSSYNEQFF. The CDR3 DNA is TGCAGTGCTAGCCCCCTGGGGGGCCTAAGCTCCTACAATGAGCAGTTCTTC. The V gene is TRBV20-1, the J gene TRBJ2-1, with D perhaps assigned TRBD1 or TRBD2 (6 bases each). Trimming left V 3 bases short and J 0 bases short, with 18 bases between. This CDR3 region has 17 residues. From germline, CDR1 is DFQATT and CDR2 SNEGSKA (reference sequence).

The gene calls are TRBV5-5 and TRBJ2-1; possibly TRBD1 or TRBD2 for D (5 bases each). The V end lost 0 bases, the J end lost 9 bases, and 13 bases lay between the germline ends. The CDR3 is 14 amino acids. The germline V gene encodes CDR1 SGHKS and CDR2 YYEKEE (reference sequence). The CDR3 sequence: CASSLEVLRGEQFF. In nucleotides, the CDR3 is TGTGCCAGCAGCTTGGAGGTCCTGAGGGGTGAGCAGTTCTTC.

In nucleotides, the CDR3 is TGTGCCACCAGTGACTCCGGGACTAGCGGGAGAAATGAGCAGTTCTTC. Its protein product is CATSDSGTSGRNEQFF. The chain recombines TRBV24-1 with TRBJ2-1; TRBD2 matches 14 bases. CDR1 and CDR2 from the germline V gene are KGHDR and SFDVKD. V was clipped by 4 bases and J by 7 bases; unmatched bases: 5. There are 16 residues in the CDR3.

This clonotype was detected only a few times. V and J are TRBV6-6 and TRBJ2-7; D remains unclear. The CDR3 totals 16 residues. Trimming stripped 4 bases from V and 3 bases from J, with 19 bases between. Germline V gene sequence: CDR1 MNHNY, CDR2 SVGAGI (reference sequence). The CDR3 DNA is TGTGCCAGCAGTTCCCTGGGCCGTTCCAATAGCTACGAGCAGTACTTC. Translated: CASSSLGRSNSYEQYF.

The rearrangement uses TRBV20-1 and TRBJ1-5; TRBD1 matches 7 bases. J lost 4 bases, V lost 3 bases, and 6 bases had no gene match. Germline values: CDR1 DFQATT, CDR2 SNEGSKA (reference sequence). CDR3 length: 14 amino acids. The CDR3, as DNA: TGCAGTGCTAGTTACGGGACAGCAAATCAGCCCCAGCATTTT. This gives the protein CSASYGTANQPQHF.

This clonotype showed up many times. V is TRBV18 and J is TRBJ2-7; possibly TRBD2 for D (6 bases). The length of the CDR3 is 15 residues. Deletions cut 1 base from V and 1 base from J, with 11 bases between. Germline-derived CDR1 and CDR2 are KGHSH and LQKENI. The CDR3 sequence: CASSPLSAGSYEQYF. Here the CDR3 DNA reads TGTGCCAGCTCACCACTGAGTGCGGGATCCTACGAGCAGTACTTC. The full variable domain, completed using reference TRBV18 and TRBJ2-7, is NAGVMQNPRHLVRRRGQEARLRCSPMKGHSHVYWYRQLPEEGLKFMVYLQKENIIDESGMPKERFSAEFPKEGPSILRIQQVVRGDSAAYFCASSPLSAGSYEQYFGPGTRLTVT.

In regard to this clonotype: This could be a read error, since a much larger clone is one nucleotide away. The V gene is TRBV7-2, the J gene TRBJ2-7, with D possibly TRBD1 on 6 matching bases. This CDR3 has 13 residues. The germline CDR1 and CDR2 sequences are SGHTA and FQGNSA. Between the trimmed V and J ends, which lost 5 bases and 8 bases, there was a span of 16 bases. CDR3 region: CASSPQGYLKQYF. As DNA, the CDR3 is TGTGCCAGCAGCCCGCAGGGGTATCTCAAGCAGTACTTC. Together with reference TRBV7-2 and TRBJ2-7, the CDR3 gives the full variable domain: GAGVSQSPSNKVTEKGKDVELRCDPISGHTALYWYRQSLGQGLEFLIYFQGNSAPDKSGLPSDRFSAERTGGSVSTLTIQRTQQEDSAVYLCASSPQGYLKQYFGPGTRLTVT.

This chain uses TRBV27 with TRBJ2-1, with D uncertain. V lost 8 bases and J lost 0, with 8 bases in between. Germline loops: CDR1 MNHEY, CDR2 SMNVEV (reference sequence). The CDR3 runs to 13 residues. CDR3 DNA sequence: TGTGCCAGCCGTAACCCCTCCTACAATGAGCAGTTCTTC. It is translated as CASRNPSYNEQFF.